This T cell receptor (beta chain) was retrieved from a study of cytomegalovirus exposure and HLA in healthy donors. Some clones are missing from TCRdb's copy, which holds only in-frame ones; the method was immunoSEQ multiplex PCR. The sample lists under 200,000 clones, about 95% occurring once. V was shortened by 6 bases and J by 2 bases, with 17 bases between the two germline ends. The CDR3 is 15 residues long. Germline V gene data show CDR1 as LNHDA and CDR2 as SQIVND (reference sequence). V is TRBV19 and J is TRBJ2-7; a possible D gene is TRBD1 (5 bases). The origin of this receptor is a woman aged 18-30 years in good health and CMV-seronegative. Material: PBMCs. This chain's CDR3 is CASSWSGRFPYEQYF. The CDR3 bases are TGTGCCAGTAGCTGGTCAGGGCGTTTTCCCTACGAGCAGTACTTC.